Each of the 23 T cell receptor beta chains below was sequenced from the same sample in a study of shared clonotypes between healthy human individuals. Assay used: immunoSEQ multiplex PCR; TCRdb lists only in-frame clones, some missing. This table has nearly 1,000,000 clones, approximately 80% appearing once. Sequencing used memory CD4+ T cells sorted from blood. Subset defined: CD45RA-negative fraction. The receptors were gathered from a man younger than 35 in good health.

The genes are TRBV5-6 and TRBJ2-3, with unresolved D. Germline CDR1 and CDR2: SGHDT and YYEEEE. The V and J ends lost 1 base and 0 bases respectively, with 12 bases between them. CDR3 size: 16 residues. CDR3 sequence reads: CASSLKRTVSTDTQYF. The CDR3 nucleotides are TGTGCCAGCAGCTTGAAGAGGACGGTTAGCACAGATACGCAGTATTTT. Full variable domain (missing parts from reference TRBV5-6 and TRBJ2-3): DAGVTQSPTHLIKTRGQQVTLRCSPKSGHDTVSWYQQALGQGPQFIFQYYEEEERQRGNFPDRFSGHQFPNYSSELNVNALLLGDSALYLCASSLKRTVSTDTQYFGPGTRLTVL.

The DNA of the CDR3 is TGTGCCAGTAGTCTGGACAGGCGCTATGGCTACACCTTC. Translated, it gives CASSLDRRYGYTF. The chain employs TRBV19 and TRBJ1-2, with 7 nucleotides matching TRBD1. The CDR3 contains 13 residues. The V gene's germline CDR1 is LNHDA and CDR2 SQIVND (reference sequence). V shed 5 bases, J shed 4 bases, and the junction held 4 bases outside the gene matches.

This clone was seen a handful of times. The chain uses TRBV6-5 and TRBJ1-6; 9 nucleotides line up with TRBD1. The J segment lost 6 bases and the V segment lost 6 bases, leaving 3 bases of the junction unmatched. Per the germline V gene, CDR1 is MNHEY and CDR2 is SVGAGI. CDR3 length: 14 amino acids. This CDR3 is CASSRDRANSPLHF. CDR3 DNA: TGTGCCAGCAGCCGGGACAGGGCTAATTCACCCCTCCACTTT.

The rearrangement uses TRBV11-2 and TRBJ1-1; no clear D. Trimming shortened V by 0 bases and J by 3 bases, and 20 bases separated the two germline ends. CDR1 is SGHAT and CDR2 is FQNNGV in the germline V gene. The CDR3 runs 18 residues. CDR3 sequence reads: CASSLDYRSVGEDTEAFF. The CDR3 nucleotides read TGTGCCAGCAGCTTAGATTACCGGAGTGTTGGGGAGGACACTGAAGCTTTCTTT.

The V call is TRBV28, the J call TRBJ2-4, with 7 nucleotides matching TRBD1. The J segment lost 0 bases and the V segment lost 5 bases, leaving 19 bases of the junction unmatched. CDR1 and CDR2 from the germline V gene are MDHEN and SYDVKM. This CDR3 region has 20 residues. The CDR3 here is CASSPKIQGTTTVAKNIQYF. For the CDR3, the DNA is TGTGCCAGCAGTCCTAAAATACAGGGGACGACAACTGTAGCCAAAAACATTCAGTACTTC.

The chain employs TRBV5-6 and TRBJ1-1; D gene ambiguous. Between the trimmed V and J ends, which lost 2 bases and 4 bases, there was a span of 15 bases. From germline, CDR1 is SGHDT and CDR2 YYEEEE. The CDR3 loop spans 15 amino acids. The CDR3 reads CASSLPPPGSTEAFF. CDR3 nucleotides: TGTGCCAGCAGCTTACCCCCTCCGGGGAGCACTGAAGCTTTCTTT.

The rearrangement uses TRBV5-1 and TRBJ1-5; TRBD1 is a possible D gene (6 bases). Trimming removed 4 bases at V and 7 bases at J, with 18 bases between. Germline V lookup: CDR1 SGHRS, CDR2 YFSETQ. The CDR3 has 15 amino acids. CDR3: CASSPEGRGGQPQHF. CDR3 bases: TGCGCCAGCAGCCCGGAGGGCAGGGGTGGGCAGCCCCAGCATTTT.

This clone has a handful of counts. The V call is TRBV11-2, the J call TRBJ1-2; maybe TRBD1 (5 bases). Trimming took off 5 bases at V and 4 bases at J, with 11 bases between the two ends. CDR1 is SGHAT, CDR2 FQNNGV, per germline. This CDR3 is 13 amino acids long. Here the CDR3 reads CASSRGQRYGYTF. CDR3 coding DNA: TGTGCCAGCAGCCGTGGACAACGCTATGGCTACACCTTC.

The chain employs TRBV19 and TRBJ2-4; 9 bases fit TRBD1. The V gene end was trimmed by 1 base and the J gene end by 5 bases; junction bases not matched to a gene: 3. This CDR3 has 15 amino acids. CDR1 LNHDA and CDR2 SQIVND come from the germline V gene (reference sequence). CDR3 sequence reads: CASSIGTGGQNIQYF. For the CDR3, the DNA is TGTGCCAGTAGTATAGGAACAGGGGGCCAAAACATTCAGTACTTC.

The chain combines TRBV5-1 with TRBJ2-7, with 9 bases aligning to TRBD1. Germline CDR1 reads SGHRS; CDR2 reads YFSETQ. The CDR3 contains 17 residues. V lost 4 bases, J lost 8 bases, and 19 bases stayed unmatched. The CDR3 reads CASSPADGTGNLRKQYF. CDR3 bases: TGCGCCAGCAGCCCGGCGGATGGGACAGGGAATTTAAGAAAGCAGTACTTC.

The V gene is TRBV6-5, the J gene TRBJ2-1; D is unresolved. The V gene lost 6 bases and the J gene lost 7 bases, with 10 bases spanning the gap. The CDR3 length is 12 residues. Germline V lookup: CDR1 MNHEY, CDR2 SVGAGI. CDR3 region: CASSRRWNEQFF. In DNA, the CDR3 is TGTGCCAGCAGCCGACGATGGAATGAGCAGTTCTTC.

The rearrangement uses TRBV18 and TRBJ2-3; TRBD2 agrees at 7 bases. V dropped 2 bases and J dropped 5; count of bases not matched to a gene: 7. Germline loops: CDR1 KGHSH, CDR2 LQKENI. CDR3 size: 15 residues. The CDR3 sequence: CASSPGDYWEDTQYF. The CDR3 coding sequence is TGTGCCAGCTCACCAGGGGACTACTGGGAAGATACGCAGTATTTT.

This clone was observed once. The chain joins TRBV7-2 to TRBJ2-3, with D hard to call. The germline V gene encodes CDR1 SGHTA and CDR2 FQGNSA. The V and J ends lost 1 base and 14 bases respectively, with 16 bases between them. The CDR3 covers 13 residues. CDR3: CASSLDGSRVGYF. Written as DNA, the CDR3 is TGTGCCAGCAGCTTAGACGGTAGCAGAGTCGGGTATTTT.

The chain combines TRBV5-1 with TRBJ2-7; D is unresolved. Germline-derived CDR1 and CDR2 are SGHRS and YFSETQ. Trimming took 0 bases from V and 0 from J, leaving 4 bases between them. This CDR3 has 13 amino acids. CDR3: CASSLAFSYEQYF. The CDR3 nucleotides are TGCGCCAGCAGCTTGGCCTTCTCCTACGAGCAGTACTTC. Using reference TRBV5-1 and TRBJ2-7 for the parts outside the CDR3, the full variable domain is KAGVTQTPRYLIKTRGQQVTLSCSPISGHRSVSWYQQTPGQGLQFLFEYFSETQRNKGNFPGRFSGRQFSNSRSEMNVSTLELGDSALYLCASSLAFSYEQYFGPGTRLTVT.

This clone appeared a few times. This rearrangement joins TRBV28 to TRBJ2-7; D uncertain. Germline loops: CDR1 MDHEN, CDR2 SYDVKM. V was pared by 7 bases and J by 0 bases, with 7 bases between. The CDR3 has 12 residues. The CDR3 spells CASMSSSYEQYF. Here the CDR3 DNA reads TGTGCCAGCATGAGCAGCTCCTACGAGCAGTACTTC.

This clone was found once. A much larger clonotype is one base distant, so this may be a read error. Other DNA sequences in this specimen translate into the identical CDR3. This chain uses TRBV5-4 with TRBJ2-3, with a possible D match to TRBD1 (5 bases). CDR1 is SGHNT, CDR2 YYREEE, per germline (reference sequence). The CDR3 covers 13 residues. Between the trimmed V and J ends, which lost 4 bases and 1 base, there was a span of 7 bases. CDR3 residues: CASSPTGTDTQYF. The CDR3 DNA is TGTGCCAGCAGCCCGACAGGCACAGATACGCAGTATTTT.

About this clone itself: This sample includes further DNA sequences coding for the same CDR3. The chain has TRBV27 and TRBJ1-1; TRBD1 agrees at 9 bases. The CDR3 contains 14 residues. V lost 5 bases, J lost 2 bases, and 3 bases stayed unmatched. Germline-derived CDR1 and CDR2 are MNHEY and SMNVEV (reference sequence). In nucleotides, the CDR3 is TGTGCCAGCAGTCTGGACAGGGGAAACACTGAAGCTTTCTTT. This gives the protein CASSLDRGNTEAFF.

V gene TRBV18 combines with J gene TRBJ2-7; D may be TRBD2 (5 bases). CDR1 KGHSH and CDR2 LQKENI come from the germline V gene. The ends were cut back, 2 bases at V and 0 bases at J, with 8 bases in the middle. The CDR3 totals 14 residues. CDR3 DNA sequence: TGTGCCAGCTCACCAACTAGGAGCTCCTACGAGCAGTACTTC. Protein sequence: CASSPTRSSYEQYF.

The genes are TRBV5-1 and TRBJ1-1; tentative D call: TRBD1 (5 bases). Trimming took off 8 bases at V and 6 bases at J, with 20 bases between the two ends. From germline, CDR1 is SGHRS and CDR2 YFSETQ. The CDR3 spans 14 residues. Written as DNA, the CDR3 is TGCGCCAGTAGTCAGGGTCAGCCGAGCTCTGAAGCTTTCTTT. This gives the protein CASSQGQPSSEAFF.

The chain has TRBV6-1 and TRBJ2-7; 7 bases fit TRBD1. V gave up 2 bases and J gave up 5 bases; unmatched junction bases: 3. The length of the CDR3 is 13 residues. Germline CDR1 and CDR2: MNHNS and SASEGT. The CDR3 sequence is CASSERQGNEQYF. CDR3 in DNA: TGTGCCAGCAGTGAAAGACAGGGCAACGAGCAGTACTTC.

For the CDR3, the DNA is TGCAGTGTTGGGGAGGGTGACAGTAAAACCTTC. This translates into CSVGEGDSKTF. The chain uses TRBV20-1 and TRBJ1-2; tentative D call: TRBD1 (5 bases). Germline CDR1 and CDR2: DFQATT and SNEGSKA (reference sequence). The CDR3 has 11 amino acids. V was trimmed by 7 bases and J by 14 bases, leaving 20 bases between them.

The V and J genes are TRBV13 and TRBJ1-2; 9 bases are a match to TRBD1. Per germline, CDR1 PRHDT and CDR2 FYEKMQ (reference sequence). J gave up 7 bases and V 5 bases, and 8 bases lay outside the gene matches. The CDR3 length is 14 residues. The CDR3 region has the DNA TGTGCCAGCAGCACTACAGGGGGCCGGGCTGGCTACACCTTC. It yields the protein CASSTTGGRAGYTF.

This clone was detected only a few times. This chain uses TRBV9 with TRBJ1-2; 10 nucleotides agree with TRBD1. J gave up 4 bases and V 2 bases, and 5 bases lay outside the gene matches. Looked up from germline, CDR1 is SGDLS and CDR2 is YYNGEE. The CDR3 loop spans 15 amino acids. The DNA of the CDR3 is TGTGCCAGCAGCGTTACCGGGACAGGGGTCTATGGCTACACCTTC. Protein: CASSVTGTGVYGYTF.